This TCR beta chain was obtained from a study of cytomegalovirus exposure and HLA in healthy donors. The V gene end was trimmed by 4 bases and the J gene end by 6 bases; junction bases not matched to a gene: 3. In germline, CDR1 is SEHNR, CDR2 FQNEAQ (reference sequence). The CDR3 length is 12 residues. Sequenced by immunoSEQ multiplex PCR; TCRdb stores in-frame clones only, minus some. This repertoire shows about 360,000 clones, approximately 90% found once; its top ten account for 0.8% to 0.85%. Study-wide results and limits: TCR sequences were mostly rare, though some public TCRs occurred in many donors. The study designated roughly 160 TCR beta chains cytomegalovirus-associated.

A remark on this clone: Antigen unknown.

The donors formed part of the approximately 120-subject validation cohort, distinct from the roughly 600-subject first cohort. Sequenced input: PBMCs. This sequence was found in a woman younger than 35 in good health and CMV-seronegative. The chain joins TRBV7-9 to TRBJ2-7; 7 bases align to TRBD2. As DNA, the CDR3 is TGTGCCAGCAGCTCGGGACTATTCGAGCAGTACTTC. Encoded protein: CASSSGLFEQYF. The full variable domain, its missing parts supplied by reference TRBV7-9 and TRBJ2-7, is DTGVSQNPRHKITKRGQNVTFRCDPISEHNRLYWYRQTLGQGPEFLTYFQNEAQLEKSRLLSDRFSAERPKGSFSTLEIQRTEQGDSAMYLCASSSGLFEQYFGPGTRLTVT.